The 24 T cell receptor beta chains reported below all come from one sample, sequenced in a study of regulatory T cells in long-lasting Graves disease. According to the study, TCR beta libraries were built with iRepertoire HTBI primers and CDR3-region Arm-PCR. MiXCR was run by TCRdb on the multiplex PCR reads, yielding one entry per CDR3 protein. The profile shows fewer than 650,000 distinct CDR3 sequences, 16% of them singletons. The sample's time point: newly diagnosed GD, antithyroid drugs for less than 3 months. After RNA was extracted from PBMCs, the TCR library was made from it. These records were also assigned to another study, of T cells in Graves' hyperthyroidism and ophthalmopathy.

The sample consisted of peripheral blood mononuclear cells (PBMCs), taken at new diagnosis, from a patient treated with antithyroid drugs. The receptors were sampled from a woman aged 25 to 39 with Graves disease.

V is TRBV7-2 and J is TRBJ2-7, with a possible D match to TRBD1 (5 bases). CDR3 length equals 14 residues. The V end lost 4 bases, the J end lost 2 bases, and 12 bases lay between the germline ends. Looked up from germline, CDR1 is SGHTA and CDR2 is FQGNSA. In DNA, the CDR3 is TGTGCCAGCAGCTCACCAGGGTACCCCTACGAGCAGTACTTC. Its protein product is CASSSPGYPYEQYF. Supplemented by reference TRBV7-2 and TRBJ2-7, the full variable domain reads GAGVSQSPSNKVTEKGKDVELRCDPISGHTALYWYRQSLGQGLEFLIYFQGNSAPDKSGLPSDRFSAERTGGSVSTLTIQRTQQEDSAVYLCASSSPGYPYEQYFGPGTRLTVT.

This clonotype was seen repeatedly, ten times or more. J is TRBJ1-5 and V is TRBV2; possibly TRBD1 for D (6 bases). Trimming removed 8 bases from V and 2 bases from J, with 10 bases in between. Germline V CDR1 and CDR2: SNHLY, FYNNEI. The CDR3 has 13 residues. The CDR3: CASEAGGNQPQHF. CDR3 DNA: TGTGCCAGCGAAGCAGGGGGCAATCAGCCCCAGCATTTT. The whole variable domain, remainder taken from reference TRBV2 and TRBJ1-5, is EPEVTQTPSHQVTQMGQEVILRCVPISNHLYFYWYRQILGQKVEFLVSFYNNEISEKSEIFDDQFSVERPDGSNFTLKIRSTKLEDSAMYFCASEAGGNQPQHFGDGTRLSIL.

Only a few counts were recorded for this clonotype. The chain has TRBV6-1 and TRBJ2-1, with D possibly being TRBD2 (6 bases). Germline loops: CDR1 MNHNS, CDR2 SASEGT. The V end was cut by 6 bases, the J end by 6 bases, with 9 bases between. CDR3 length: 12 residues. CDR3 protein: CASRDYSNEQFF. The CDR3 bases are TGTGCCAGCAGGGACTACTCCAATGAGCAGTTCTTC.

The sample holds many counts of this clonotype. This chain links TRBV5-1 with TRBJ1-1; D is possibly TRBD1 (6 bases). Germline V gene lookup returns CDR1 SGHRS and CDR2 YFSETQ. Trimming cost V 6 bases and J 5 bases, with 14 bases left between them. This CDR3 has 13 amino acids. CDR3 nucleotide sequence: TGCGCCAGCACCCCGACAGGCGGGACTGAAGCTTTCTTT. It specifies CASTPTGGTEAFF.

This clonotype showed up many times. This chain links TRBV6-1 with TRBJ1-4, with TRBD1 identical over 8 bases. J lost 2 bases, V lost 5 bases, and 10 bases had no gene match. The CDR3 loop spans 17 amino acids. Germline V lookup: CDR1 MNHNS, CDR2 SASEGT. The CDR3 bases are TGTGCCAGCAGTAGCCACCCAACAGGGGGGACTAATGAAAAACTGTTTTTT. It specifies CASSSHPTGGTNEKLFF.

The rearrangement joins TRBV13 to TRBJ1-2, with a possible D match to TRBD1 (6 bases). Between the trimmed V and J ends, which lost 3 bases and 4 bases, there was a span of 9 bases. This CDR3 comprises 13 residues. The V gene's germline CDR1 is PRHDT and CDR2 FYEKMQ (reference sequence). CDR3 sequence reads: CASSFQGSYGYTF. The CDR3 DNA reads as TGTGCCAGCAGCTTCCAGGGGTCCTATGGCTACACCTTC.

This clonotype was counted ten times or more. This rearrangement joins TRBV29-1 to TRBJ2-5; a weak D match, TRBD1 (5 bases). Trimming took off 7 bases at V and 5 bases at J, with 26 bases between the two ends. This CDR3 contains 16 residues. In germline, CDR1 is SQVTM, CDR2 ANQGSEA. The CDR3 nucleotides are TGCAGCGAGAGACACAGAGATCTTACGAAGGGGGAGACCCAGTACTTC. It is translated as CSERHRDLTKGETQYF.

The chain carries TRBV30 and TRBJ1-2; D remains unclear. Trimming took off 0 bases at V and 0 bases at J, with 5 bases between the two ends. Germline loops: CDR1 GTSNPN, CDR2 SVGIG (reference sequence). The CDR3 covers 13 residues. CDR3 loop: CAWSVLSNYGYTF. DNA of the CDR3: TGTGCCTGGAGTGTTCTATCTAACTATGGCTACACCTTC.

The chain employs TRBV30 and TRBJ2-3; 11 bases are a match to TRBD2. Germline V gene data show CDR1 as GTSNPN and CDR2 as SVGIG (reference sequence). V was pared by 2 bases and J by 6 bases, with 16 bases of the junction left unmatched. The CDR3 loop spans 18 amino acids. CDR3 bases: TGTGCCTGGAGTAAAGGGACTAGCGGAAATCCCGGTTTGGATACGCAGTATTTT. As protein: CAWSKGTSGNPGLDTQYF.

The table lists this clonotype with many counts. This chain connects TRBV28 to TRBJ2-3, with D tentatively TRBD2 (7 bases). Trimming stripped 6 bases from V and 3 bases from J, with 16 bases between. Germline assignment: CDR1 MDHEN and CDR2 SYDVKM. The CDR3 is 15 amino acids. CDR3 loop: CASRERGGATDTQYF. The CDR3, as DNA: TGTGCCAGCAGAGAGAGGGGGGGCGCGACAGATACGCAGTATTTT.

The V call is TRBV7-3, the J call TRBJ2-2; a possible D gene is TRBD2 (6 bases). The CDR3 has 15 amino acids. CDR1 is SGHTA, CDR2 FQGTGA, per germline. V was shortened by 4 bases and J by 8 bases, with 17 bases between the two germline ends. The DNA of the CDR3 is TGTGCCAGCAGCTATCCGGGAGCATCGTCAGGGGAGCTGTTTTTT. Its translation: CASSYPGASSGELFF. The entire variable domain, with the rest obtained from reference TRBV7-3 and TRBJ2-2, is as follows: GAGVSQTPSNKVTEKGKYVELRCDPISGHTALYWYRQSLGQGPEFLIYFQGTGAADDSGLPNDRFFAVRPEGSVSTLKIQRTERGDSAVYLCASSYPGASSGELFFGEGSRLTVL.

This clonotype came up a few times. The DNA of the CDR3 is TGCGCGACAGGGCCAACTAATGAAAAACTGTTTTTT. This codes for CATGPTNEKLFF. This chain links TRBV20-1 with TRBJ1-4; TRBD1 agrees at 7 bases. Germline lookup yields CDR1 DFQATT and CDR2 SNEGSKA (reference sequence). This CDR3 is built from 12 residues.

In this sample, this clonotype turned up many times. This chain connects TRBV7-2 to TRBJ1-2; D is ambiguous. Trimming left V 1 base short and J 3 bases short, with 9 bases between. The CDR3 has 14 amino acids. Germline CDR1 is SGHTA and CDR2 is FQGNSA. The CDR3 DNA sequence: TGTGCCAGCAGCTTAGGGCTGACGGACTATGGCTACACCTTC. Translated, it gives CASSLGLTDYGYTF.

About this clonotype itself: This may be a read error: a much more frequent sequence differs by one nucleotide. J is TRBJ1-4 and V is TRBV30; D might be TRBD1 (6 bases). The CDR3 totals 14 residues. Germline V gene lookup returns CDR1 GTSNPN and CDR2 SVGIG (reference sequence). For the CDR3, the DNA is TGTGCCTGGAGTGCAGGGGCGGGGGACGGAAAACTGTCTTTT. Its protein is CAWSAGAGDGKLSF.

V usage is TRBV20-1 and J usage is TRBJ2-7; 7 bases align to TRBD1. The junction had 5 bases not matched to a gene; V was cut back by 5 bases and J by 1 base. This CDR3 comprises 13 residues. Germline assignment: CDR1 DFQATT and CDR2 SNEGSKA (reference sequence). This CDR3 reads CSAPPGQSYEQYF. The DNA for the CDR3 is TGCAGTGCTCCCCCGGGACAGTCCTACGAGCAGTACTTC.

At least ten counts were recorded for this clonotype. The chain uses TRBV3-1 and TRBJ2-4; D is perhaps TRBD2 (5 bases). Germline assignment: CDR1 LGHDT and CDR2 YNNKEL (reference sequence). Trimming removed 1 base from V and 8 bases from J, with 9 bases in between. The CDR3 runs to 13 residues. CDR3 nucleotides: TGTGCCAGCAGCCAAGTAATCGGGGACATTCAGTACTTC. Its protein product is CASSQVIGDIQYF.

This clonotype was observed a handful of times. This chain joins TRBV24-1 and TRBJ2-2; the match to TRBD2 covers 11 bases. The germline V gene has CDR1 KGHDR and CDR2 SFDVKD. V lost 9 bases and J lost 0; bases outside the gene matches: 14. This CDR3 has 19 residues. CDR3 nucleotide sequence: TGTGCCACCGGCCCTAGCGGGAGGATTCCAACGTCGAACACCGGGGAGCTGTTTTTT. This gives the protein CATGPSGRIPTSNTGELFF.

The genes are TRBV9 and TRBJ2-5; the match to TRBD2 covers 10 bases. Germline values: CDR1 SGDLS, CDR2 YYNGEE. The J segment lost 5 bases and the V segment lost 6 bases, leaving 10 bases of the junction unmatched. The length of the CDR3 is 15 residues. CDR3: CASKGGGSGRETQYF. The DNA of the CDR3 is TGTGCCAGCAAAGGGGGGGGTAGCGGGAGGGAGACCCAGTACTTC.

Concerning this clonotype itself: A much more abundant neighbour one base away suggests this may be a read error. CDR3 nucleotide sequence: TGCAGTGCTTCATTCCGCGGGGGTCCCAGTCAAGAGACCCAGTACTTC. Residues: CSASFRGGPSQETQYF. The chain links TRBV20-1 to TRBJ2-5; 7 bases map to TRBD2. The CDR3 extends over 16 amino acids. Germline CDR1 and CDR2: DFQATT and SNEGSKA (reference sequence). The trim removed 5 bases at V and 2 bases at J, leaving 14 bases unmatched.

The sample holds a few counts of this clonotype. V and J are TRBV19 and TRBJ1-1; D not certain. This CDR3 spans 11 amino acids. In germline, CDR1 is LNHDA, CDR2 SQIVND (reference sequence). V lost 7 bases to trimming and J lost 9 bases, with 12 bases between them. The CDR3 loop reads CASTSTAKAFF. The CDR3 DNA reads TGTGCCAGTACCTCTACAGCGAAAGCTTTCTTT.

The chain has TRBV6-1 and TRBJ1-2; weak D call: TRBD1 (5 bases). Germline V gene sequence: CDR1 MNHNS, CDR2 SASEGT. The CDR3 length is 16 residues. V was cut by 6 bases and J by 4 bases, with 21 bases left in between. CDR3 sequence reads: CASSRDPGTGFYGYTF. In nucleotides, the CDR3 is TGTGCCAGCAGCCGGGACCCCGGAACGGGGTTCTATGGCTACACCTTC.

Many counts were recorded for this clonotype. The chain is built from TRBV2 and TRBJ2-1; a possible D gene is TRBD2 (5 bases). The CDR3 has 13 amino acids. Trimming pared 5 bases from V and 4 bases from J, leaving 9 bases between. In germline, CDR1 is SNHLY, CDR2 FYNNEI. CDR3 nucleotide sequence: TGTGCCAGCAGTTGGACTGGATACAATGAGCAGTTCTTC. This codes for CASSWTGYNEQFF.

V is TRBV30 and J is TRBJ2-3; no firm D call. There are 12 residues in the CDR3. Per germline, CDR1 GTSNPN and CDR2 SVGIG (reference sequence). The ends were cut back, 5 bases at V and 4 bases at J, with 10 bases in the middle. The CDR3: CAWETGADTQYF. The CDR3 DNA sequence: TGTGCCTGGGAGACCGGAGCAGATACGCAGTATTTT.

This clonotype has at least ten counts. The chain uses TRBV7-2 and TRBJ2-5; D remains ambiguous. Germline V gene sequence: CDR1 SGHTA, CDR2 FQGNSA. V lost 6 bases to trimming and J lost 1 base, with 12 bases between them. The CDR3 sequence is 14 residues long. CDR3 sequence reads: CASSQSWAQETQYF. For the CDR3, the DNA is TGTGCCAGCAGTCAATCATGGGCCCAAGAGACCCAGTACTTC.